This TCR beta chain was recorded in a study of technical replicates of blood from a few donors. TCRdb's copy holds only in-frame clones and misses some; the assay was immunoSEQ multiplex PCR. The sample includes tens of thousands of clones, approximately 88% of them seen just once. Trimming pared 3 bases from V and 9 bases from J, leaving 10 bases between. The CDR3 loop spans 12 amino acids. Germline V gives CDR1 SGDLS, CDR2 YYNGEE. This clonotype originated in a human donor in good health. Some clones in this sample may be carry-over from other donors' samples. The source material was PBMCs. The rearrangement uses TRBV9 and TRBJ2-1; TRBD2 might be the D (5 bases). The CDR3 DNA is TGTGCCAGCAGCGCATCTCGGGGTGAGCAGTTCTTC. Protein product: CASSASRGEQFF.